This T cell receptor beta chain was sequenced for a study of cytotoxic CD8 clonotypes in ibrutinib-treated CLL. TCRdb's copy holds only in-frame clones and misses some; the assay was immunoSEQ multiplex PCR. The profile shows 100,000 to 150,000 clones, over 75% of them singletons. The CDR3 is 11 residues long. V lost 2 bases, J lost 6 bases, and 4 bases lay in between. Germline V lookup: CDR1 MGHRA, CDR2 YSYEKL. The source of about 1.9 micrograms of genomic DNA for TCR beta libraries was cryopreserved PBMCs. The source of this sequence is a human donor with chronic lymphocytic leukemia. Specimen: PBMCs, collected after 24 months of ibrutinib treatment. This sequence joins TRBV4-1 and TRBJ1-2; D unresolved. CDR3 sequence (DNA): TGCGCCAGCAGCCAATATGATGGCTACACCTTC. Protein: CASSQYDGYTF.